These T cell receptor beta chains were read from a single sample in a study of cytomegalovirus exposure and HLA in healthy donors. Sequencing was performed with immunoSEQ multiplex PCR; in TCRdb, only in-frame clones are kept and a portion is missing. The sample lists roughly 140,000 clones, around three fifths seen once, with 3% in the top ten. The sequencing sample was made of PBMCs. The receptors here all came from a woman in her thirties in good health and CMV-seropositive. Each CDR3 is given without its conserved first and last residue.

ASSSGQSNEKLF,TRBJ1-4,TRBV5-4,12
ASTINRGPNTEAF,TRBJ1-1,TRBV13,13
ATSRETQGTGQPQH,TRBJ1-5,TRBV15,14
ASKIQGATGELF,TRBJ2-2,TRBV5-4,12
ASSLSFRGVYEQY,-,TRBV5-8,13
ASSSLTGRNTGELF,TRBJ2-2,TRBV27,14
ASTRGTSGNYEQY,TRBJ2-7,TRBV10-2,13
ASSYSIQPTEGYT,TRBJ1-2,TRBV6-5,13
ASSSAGARGYT,TRBJ1-2,TRBV5-1,11
ASSLTGGTGELF,TRBJ2-2,TRBV7-3,12
ASSHVGQLYGYT,TRBJ1-2,TRBV4-1,12
ASSQYRRDSPLH,TRBJ1-6,TRBV14,12
ASSQDGQGWTEAF,TRBJ1-1,TRBV14,13
ASSLLDTDSGNTIY,TRBJ1-3,TRBV28,14
ASSDRGGYT,TRBJ1-2,TRBV28,9
ASSLSGTESYEQY,TRBJ2-7,TRBV5-5,13
ASRPVTGGYGYT,TRBJ1-2,TRBV5-4,12
ASSQDPVSYEQY,-,TRBV4-1,12
ASSLAQGKLF,TRBJ1-4,TRBV7-9,10
ASSRTGGLAVFQETQY,TRBJ2-5,TRBV5-1,16
ATQSGDIAYGYT,TRBJ1-2,TRBV2,12
ASSDLSLQETQY,TRBJ2-5,TRBV6-1,12
ASSLELAGGKETQY,TRBJ2-5,TRBV5-4,14
ASSKQGRSTDTQY,TRBJ2-3,TRBV6-5,13
ASSREQGRYGYT,TRBJ1-2,TRBV11-1,12
ASIRGLAGGYNEQF,TRBJ2-1,TRBV7-9,14
ASSYSGDRIDYGYT,TRBJ1-2,TRBV6-5,14
ASRLYRRTEAF,TRBJ1-1,TRBV5-6,11
ASRMGQPKNQPQH,TRBJ1-5,TRBV19,13
TLGPTLYGYT,TRBJ1-2,TRBV29-1,10
ASSQVMNTEAF,TRBJ1-1,TRBV4-2,11
ASSSPVLANTQY,TRBJ2-3,TRBV5-4,12
ASSSTTGLRSGANVLT,TRBJ2-6,TRBV7-9,16
ASSQAFPSSNQPQH,TRBJ1-5,TRBV4-1,14
SGNRGPEAF,TRBJ1-1,TRBV29-1,9
ASSPPTESPLYKQY,TRBJ2-7,TRBV14,14
ASSLRREGPGELF,TRBJ2-2,TRBV27,13
ASSLPGEETQY,TRBJ2-5,TRBV5-1,11
ASRLFGTANQPQH,TRBJ1-5,TRBV2,13
ASSQWGAANIQY,TRBJ2-4,TRBV14,12
ASSQGSGLETQY,TRBJ2-5,TRBV4-1,12
ASTPAGGRNNEQF,TRBJ2-1,TRBV7-3,13
AWSDPHGDSYGYT,TRBJ1-2,TRBV30,13
ASSLGSGTGQYGYT,TRBJ1-2,TRBV5-4,14
ARARNTEAF,TRBJ1-1,TRBV5-8,9
AWSNSPYNEQF,TRBJ2-1,TRBV30,11
ASSQDLLRDYVNEQY,TRBJ2-7,TRBV4-1,15
ASTQSPEQF,TRBJ2-1,TRBV6-4,9
ASTGVGTVNTGELF,TRBJ2-2,TRBV7-9,14
ASSFPGTGNEKLF,TRBJ1-4,TRBV5-4,13
ASSLGTGTYEQY,TRBJ2-7,TRBV13,12
ASRTTSTGGYT,TRBJ1-2,TRBV2,11
ASQRTVATNEKLF,TRBJ1-4,TRBV27,13
ASSYSGSPLH,TRBJ1-6,TRBV6-5,10